This T cell receptor beta chain is drawn from a study of blood T cells in healthy people across ages. Study-level findings and limits: It was held that diversity estimates obtained from one million T cells represented underestimates. As naive T cell percentage varied, TCR beta diversity correlated strongly with it.

Germline trimming cut 1 base from V and 6 bases from J; bases unmatched to any gene: 9. From germline, CDR1 is SGHNT and CDR2 YENEEA. This CDR3 is 17 amino acids long. Primed by a sample-barcoded 5' primer and a J-beta primer mix, a second PCR proceeded for 7 to 11 cycles. Individual samples furnished no less than 2.5 million CDR3-containing paired-end reads apiece. TCRdb re-derived calls from the 5' RACE reads in MiXCR, one entry per CDR3 protein. Found here are about 1.8 million distinct CDR3 sequences, about 50% of them singletons; the top ten hold approximately 2.1%. About this clonotype itself: Its antigen is unknown.

Sample: blood. The receptor's source is a woman in her forties in good health. The V and J genes are TRBV11-3 and TRBJ2-1, with 10 bases that match TRBD2. The chain's CDR3 is CASSLGRGASGGNEQFF. Written as DNA, the CDR3 is TGTGCCAGCAGCTTAGGGCGGGGGGCTAGCGGGGGCAATGAGCAGTTCTTC.